This TCR beta chain was identified during a study of blood T cells in healthy people across ages. This clonotype was recorded many times. The donors, aged 6 to 90, were healthy Caucasians from Russia. Together with a sample-barcoded 5' primer, a J-beta primer mix was included in a second PCR lasting roughly 6 to 12 cycles. TCRdb analysed the 5' RACE reads with MiXCR anew, one entry per CDR3 protein. Of about 670,000 distinct CDR3 sequences in the sample, 40% to 65% were seen once. V lost 1 base and J lost 7, with 15 bases in between. The length of the CDR3 is 15 residues. Per the germline V gene, CDR1 is LGHDT and CDR2 is YNNKEL (reference sequence).

V gene TRBV3-1 combines with J gene TRBJ2-3; weak D call: TRBD2 (5 bases). Sequenced: blood. This clonotype was sampled from a woman of 80 years or more in good health. CDR3 in amino acids: CASSQGGAIKNTQYF. The CDR3 nucleotides are TGTGCCAGCAGCCAAGGGGGAGCTATCAAGAATACGCAGTATTTT.